A selection of T cell receptor beta chains follows, all from one sample in a study of T cell changes during pregnancy in multiple sclerosis. Measured with immunoSEQ multiplex PCR; TCRdb has only the in-frame clones, and not every one. The sample consists of fewer than 40,000 clones, roughly 87% of them appearing once. The sample in question was CD8+ T cells from peripheral blood mononuclear cells, obtained in the first trimester of pregnancy. All receptors come from a female donor with multiple sclerosis, enrolled in a pregnancy study. The CDR3 runs from the conserved cysteine through the conserved F or W. The D gene is left open where the match is weak. Expanded clones are given a class, and other clones once, few, many or no size at all.

J | size | V | D | CDR3 | DNA
TRBJ1-1 | few | TRBV5-1 | - | CASSLWGGNTEAFF | TGCGCCAGCAGCTTGTGGGGGGGGAACACTGAAGCTTTCTTT
TRBJ2-7 | - | TRBV15 | - | CATSREGAEEQYF | TGTGCCACCAGCAGAGAGGGGGCTGAAGAGCAGTACTTC
TRBJ2-7 | - | TRBV27 | - | CASSLGQISYEQYF | TGTGCCAGCAGTCTAGGCCAGATCTCCTACGAGCAGTACTTC
TRBJ2-4 | - | TRBV10-1 | - | CASLPLRRQNIQYF | TGCGCCAGCCTGCCCCTGAGGCGGCAAAACATTCAGTACTTC
TRBJ2-1 | - | TRBV19 | TRBD1 | CASSIETGGTEQFF | TGTGCCAGTAGTATAGAGACAGGGGGGACTGAGCAGTTCTTC
TRBJ2-3 | - | TRBV9 | TRBD2 | CASSVEAGGSRTDTQYF | TGTGCCAGCAGCGTAGAGGCGGGAGGGTCTCGCACAGATACGCAGTATTTT
TRBJ1-1 | - | TRBV27 | TRBD1 | CASSPIHSDRGNTEAFF | TGTGCCAGCAGTCCCATCCACTCGGACAGGGGGAACACTGAAGCTTTCTTT
TRBJ2-2 | - | TRBV7-6 | - | CASSLAEGGPGTGELFF | TGTGCCAGCAGCTTAGCGGAGGGGGGGCCGGGCACCGGGGAGCTGTTTTTT
TRBJ1-1 | - | TRBV6-5 | - | CASSYRGGNTEAFF | TGTGCCAGCAGTTACAGGGGGGGGAACACTGAAGCTTTCTTT
TRBJ1-5 | - | TRBV30 | TRBD1 | CAWSVGQGYQPQHF | TGTGCCTGGAGTGTGGGACAGGGCTATCAGCCCCAGCATTTT
TRBJ1-4 | - | TRBV19 | - | CASSTQDSNEKLFF | TGTGCCAGTAGTACCCAGGACTCTAATGAAAAACTGTTTTTT
TRBJ2-7 | - | TRBV4-1 | TRBD2 | CASSQVSGPYEQYF | TGCGCCAGCAGCCAAGTTAGCGGGCCCTACGAGCAGTACTTC
TRBJ2-5 | - | TRBV25-1 | - | CASSEWRPVGKETQYF | TGTGCCAGCAGTGAATGGCGGCCGGTAGGCAAAGAGACCCAGTACTTC
TRBJ1-1 | - | TRBV11-2 | - | CASSLIARGAEAFF | TGTGCCAGCAGCTTAATCGCCAGGGGCGCTGAAGCTTTCTTT
TRBJ1-1 | once | TRBV9 | - | CASSVGMRTGNTEAFF | TGTGCCAGCAGCGTCGGGATGAGGACGGGGAACACTGAAGCTTTCTTT
TRBJ2-7 | - | TRBV5-4 | TRBD1 | CASSLGQGAYEQYF | TGTGCCAGCAGCTTGGGGCAGGGGGCCTACGAGCAGTACTTC
TRBJ2-2 | - | TRBV6-1 | - | CASSAGFVAGELFF | TGTGCCAGCAGTGCAGGGTTTGTCGCCGGGGAGCTGTTTTTT
TRBJ1-2 | - | TRBV7-8 | TRBD1 | CASSLAGGAGGYTF | TGTGCCAGCAGCTTAGCAGGGGGCGCGGGAGGCTACACCTTC
TRBJ1-5 | - | TRBV19 | - | CASSIPGFNQPQHF | TGTGCCAGTAGTATTCCAGGGTTCAATCAGCCCCAGCATTTT
TRBJ1-2 | - | TRBV5-1 | - | CASSLETGDGYTF | TGCGCCAGCAGCTTGGAGACGGGGGATGGCTACACCTTC
TRBJ2-7 | - | TRBV15 | TRBD2 | CATSRGGGSSYEQYF | TGTGCCACCAGCAGAGGTGGCGGGAGCTCCTACGAGCAGTACTTC
TRBJ2-1 | - | TRBV6-5 | TRBD2 | CASSYTGLAGGNEQFF | TGTGCCAGCAGTTATACCGGACTAGCGGGGGGCAATGAGCAGTTCTTC
TRBJ2-1 | medium-sized | TRBV6-4 | TRBD2 | CASSEGSGGDNEQFF | TGTGCCAGCAGTGAGGGTAGCGGGGGGGACAATGAGCAGTTCTTC
TRBJ1-5 | - | TRBV27 | - | CASSSGVYSNQPQHF | TGTGCCAGCAGTTCAGGGGTTTATAGCAATCAGCCCCAGCATTTT
TRBJ2-7 | - | TRBV10-3 | TRBD2 | CAISDSGGSYEQYF | TGTGCCATCAGTGATAGCGGGGGATCTTACGAGCAGTACTTC
TRBJ1-6 | - | TRBV27 | - | CASSLTGINSPLHF | TGTGCCAGCAGTTTAACAGGGATCAATTCACCCCTCCACTTT
TRBJ2-5 | - | TRBV28 | TRBD1 | CASSLGQGVETQYF | TGTGCCAGCAGTCTGGGACAGGGGGTCGAGACCCAGTACTTC
TRBJ1-6 | - | TRBV27 | TRBD1 | CASSHTGVPYNSPLHF | TGTGCCAGCAGTCATACAGGGGTGCCCTATAATTCACCCCTCCACTTT
TRBJ1-1 | - | TRBV27 | TRBD1 | CASSTHRGSTEAFF | TGTGCCAGCAGCACACACAGGGGAAGCACTGAAGCTTTCTTT
TRBJ1-6 | - | TRBV2 | - | CASSETFPGATDSPLHF | TGTGCCAGCAGTGAAACTTTCCCAGGGGCAACGGACTCACCCCTCCACTTT
TRBJ2-1 | few | TRBV7-9 | TRBD2 | CASSPSGGLASYNEQFF | TGTGCCAGCAGCCCAAGTGGTGGACTAGCCTCCTACAATGAGCAGTTCTTC
TRBJ1-1 | - | TRBV7-6 | - | CASSIDSYTEAFF | TGTGCCAGCAGCATAGACAGTTACACTGAAGCTTTCTTT
TRBJ2-1 | - | TRBV19 | - | CASSITAGEQFF | TGTGCCAGTAGTATTACCGCAGGGGAGCAGTTCTTC
TRBJ2-1 | - | TRBV28 | TRBD1 | CASSQGQGGQFF | TGTGCCAGCAGTCAGGGACAGGGGGGGCAGTTCTTC
TRBJ2-1 | - | TRBV9 | TRBD2 | CASSDSLGTSSYNEQFF | TGTGCCAGCAGCGACAGCCTCGGGACTAGCTCCTACAATGAGCAGTTCTTC
TRBJ2-7 | - | TRBV9 | - | CASSVGVGWGDEQYF | TGTGCCAGCAGCGTAGGAGTCGGGTGGGGGGACGAGCAGTACTTC
TRBJ2-7 | - | TRBV4-3 | TRBD1 | CASSQDLGQTYEQYF | TGCGCCAGCAGCCAAGATTTGGGACAGACCTACGAGCAGTACTTC
TRBJ1-2 | - | TRBV5-6 | - | CASSPTGQFVTNYGYTF | TGTGCCAGCAGTCCTACAGGGCAATTCGTCACTAACTATGGCTACACCTTC
TRBJ2-7 | - | TRBV28 | - | CASSSGSSYEQYF | TGTGCCAGCAGTTCAGGCAGCTCCTACGAGCAGTACTTC
TRBJ1-1 | once | TRBV7-3 | - | CASSTTEGNTEAFF | TGTGCCAGCAGCACCACAGAGGGGAACACTGAAGCTTTCTTT
TRBJ2-1 | - | TRBV7-2 | TRBD2 | CASSPGLAGPDEQFF | TGTGCCAGCAGCCCGGGACTAGCGGGGCCCGATGAGCAGTTCTTC
TRBJ1-2 | - | TRBV7-9 | - | CASSLGSGNYGYTF | TGTGCCAGCAGCTTAGGGAGTGGGAACTATGGCTACACCTTC
TRBJ2-2 | - | TRBV11-2 | TRBD1 | CASSLGQGLNTGELFF | TGTGCCAGCAGCCTGGGACAGGGCCTGAACACCGGGGAGCTGTTTTTT
TRBJ2-7 | - | TRBV11-2 | TRBD1 | CASSLPGQGSEQYF | TGTGCCAGCAGCTTACCGGGACAGGGGAGCGAGCAGTACTTC
TRBJ2-6 | - | TRBV19 | - | CASIQGPGANVLTF | TGTGCCAGTATTCAGGGGCCTGGGGCCAACGTCCTGACTTTC
TRBJ1-5 | - | TRBV4-3 | - | CASSQDRGRGQPQHF | TGCGCCAGCAGCCAAGACAGGGGTCGGGGTCAGCCCCAGCATTTT
TRBJ2-7 | - | TRBV6-1 | TRBD1 | CATRDRGYYEQYF | TGTGCCACCCGGGACAGGGGTTATTACGAGCAGTACTTC
TRBJ2-7 | few | TRBV27 | TRBD1 | CASTPGTGGYEQYF | TGTGCCAGCACCCCCGGGACAGGGGGTTACGAGCAGTACTTC
TRBJ2-7 | - | TRBV2 | - | CASSPRQVSYEQYF | TGTGCCAGCAGTCCGAGACAGGTATCCTACGAGCAGTACTTC
TRBJ2-1 | - | TRBV7-7 | TRBD1 | CASSPGTGGGYEQFF | TGTGCCAGCAGCCCGGGGACAGGGGGGGGCTATGAGCAGTTCTTC
TRBJ2-2 | - | TRBV6-5 | - | CASSYSGQGVGELFF | TGTGCCAGCAGTTACTCGGGTCAGGGTGTCGGGGAGCTGTTTTTT
TRBJ1-2 | once | TRBV11-2 | - | CASSFMGPGYGYTF | TGTGCCAGCAGCTTTATGGGGCCCGGCTATGGCTACACCTTC
TRBJ2-5 | - | TRBV28 | - | CASSLYQGETQYF | TGTGCCAGCAGTTTATACCAGGGGGAGACCCAGTACTTC
TRBJ1-2 | - | TRBV5-6 | - | CASSLGQINYGYTF | TGTGCCAGCAGCTTAGGACAGATCAACTATGGCTACACCTTC
TRBJ2-3 | - | TRBV5-1 | TRBD1 | CASSLIGTGGMTDTQYF | TGCGCCAGCAGCTTGATAGGGACAGGGGGTATGACAGATACGCAGTATTTT